Listed below are T cell receptor beta chains from one sample, sequenced in a study of T cells in Graves' hyperthyroidism and ophthalmopathy. Via MiXCR, TCRdb re-called the multiplex PCR reads, giving one row per CDR3 protein. Here the sample spans 500,000 to 600,000 distinct CDR3 sequences, around 50% being singletons. Source material: peripheral blood or thyroid tissue (not recorded which). These receptors were taken from an adult woman with Graves' disease, either hyperthyroidism or ophthalmopathy (not recorded which). CDR3s include the opening cysteine and the closing phenylalanine or tryptophan. A D gene is named only where the DNA matches it firmly. Expanded clones are given a class, and other clones once, few, many or no size at all.

TRBV2	TRBJ2-5	-	-	CASLQTPSETQYF	TGTGCCAGTTTACAGACTCCCTCGGAGACCCAGTACTTC
TRBV28	TRBJ2-5	TRBD2	-	CASSLLGTSGVGQETQYF	TGTGCCAGCAGTTTATTAGGGACTAGCGGGGTGGGTCAAGAGACCCAGTACTTC
TRBV4-1	TRBJ1-2	TRBD1	few	CASQRQGKGYTF	TGCGCCAGCCAGAGACAGGGGAAAGGCTACACCTTC
TRBV5-5	TRBJ2-6	TRBD1	-	CASSSALAGGRANVLTF	TGTGCCAGCAGCTCAGCACTCGCAGGGGGCCGGGCCAACGTCCTGACTTTC
TRBV7-8	TRBJ1-6	-	-	CASSPRGGEYNSPLHF	TGTGCCAGCAGCCCACGAGGCGGGGAGTATAATTCACCCCTCCACTTT
TRBV25-1	TRBJ1-2	TRBD1	-	CASRGQDGIYGYTF	TGTGCCAGCAGAGGACAGGACGGGATCTATGGCTACACCTTC
TRBV19	TRBJ1-5	-	-	CASSSPGYNQPQHF	TGTGCCAGTAGTAGTCCAGGGTACAATCAGCCCCAGCATTTT
TRBV7-9	TRBJ1-6	-	many	CASSGSAPSPLHF	TGTGCCAGCAGCGGGTCGGCACCGTCACCCCTCCACTTT
TRBV7-2	TRBJ2-5	-	many	CASGGGKETQYF	TGTGCCAGCGGAGGGGGGAAAGAGACCCAGTACTTC
TRBV12-3/TRBV12-4	TRBJ1-1	-	-	CASGLVPEDTEAFF	TGTGCCAGTGGTTTGGTACCGGAAGACACTGAAGCTTTCTTT
TRBV11-2	TRBJ2-7	TRBD2	many	CASSLEAGGAWEQYF	TGTGCCAGCAGCTTAGAAGCGGGAGGCGCCTGGGAGCAGTACTTC
TRBV12-3/TRBV12-4	TRBJ1-4	-	-	CASSGPATNEKLFF	TGTGCCAGCAGCGGACCTGCAACTAATGAAAAACTGTTTTTT
TRBV25-1	TRBJ2-2	TRBD1	-	CASSPGTAATGELFF	TGTGCCAGCAGCCCAGGGACAGCCGCCACCGGGGAGCTGTTTTTT
TRBV7-9	TRBJ2-7	TRBD2	-	CASSSLGASGGRDYEQYF	TGTGCCAGCAGCTCGCTAGGGGCTAGCGGGGGTCGGGACTACGAGCAGTACTTC
TRBV5-1	TRBJ2-5	TRBD2	many	CASSPAGTSGSGETQYF	TGCGCCAGCAGCCCGGCCGGGACTAGCGGGAGCGGGGAGACCCAGTACTTC
TRBV7-8	TRBJ2-3	TRBD2	few	CASGTTNTDTQYF	TGTGCCAGCGGGACTACTAACACAGATACGCAGTATTTT
TRBV5-1	TRBJ1-4	-	-	CASSVGQDEKLFF	TGCGCCAGCAGCGTCGGACAAGATGAAAAACTGTTTTTT
TRBV20-1	TRBJ2-5	-	-	CSVFGSQETQYF	TGCAGTGTTTTTGGCAGCCAAGAGACCCAGTACTTC
TRBV6-5	TRBJ1-1	-	many	CASSYSTRLNTEAFF	TGTGCCAGCAGTTACTCAACCAGATTGAACACTGAAGCTTTCTTT
TRBV29-1	TRBJ2-2	TRBD2	-	CSVGLAGAELFF	TGCAGCGTCGGACTAGCGGGGGCGGAGCTGTTTTTT
TRBV5-1	TRBJ1-3	-	-	CASSLNPSGNTIYF	TGCGCCAGCAGCTTGAACCCATCTGGAAACACCATATATTTT
TRBV7-9	TRBJ2-7	-	once	CASSPRGDISYEQYF	TGTGCCAGCAGCCCTCGAGGCGATATTTCCTACGAGCAGTACTTC
TRBV14	TRBJ1-1	-	-	CASSQGARAEAFF	TGTGCCAGCAGCCAGGGGGCACGGGCTGAAGCTTTCTTT
TRBV29-1	TRBJ1-1	-	-	CSVRGPAGLNTEAFF	TGCAGCGTTCGGGGACCGGCGGGATTGAACACTGAAGCTTTCTTT
TRBV7-2	TRBJ2-7	-	-	CASSSWYEQYF	TGTGCCAGCAGCTCGTGGTACGAGCAGTACTTC
TRBV19	TRBJ2-5	-	once	CASSYSYRASGTQYF	TGTGCCAGCAGTTACTCCTACAGGGCCTCAGGGACCCAGTACTTC
TRBV29-1	TRBJ1-1	TRBD1	-	CSVLTGMGTEAFF	TGCAGCGTCTTGACAGGGATGGGCACTGAAGCTTTCTTT
TRBV3-1	TRBJ1-1	-	-	CASSPTGPRLIREAFF	TGTGCCAGCAGCCCGACAGGACCCCGTTTGATAAGGGAAGCTTTCTTT
TRBV7-8	TRBJ2-5	TRBD1	-	CASSSPAGTEDQPQYF	TGTGCCAGCAGCTCACCAGCCGGGACAGAGGATCAGCCCCAGTACTTC
TRBV7-3	TRBJ2-2	TRBD2	many	CASSSAGTIHGELFF	TGTGCCAGCAGCTCCGCCGGGACTATCCACGGGGAGCTGTTTTTT
TRBV7-2	TRBJ2-7	TRBD2	many	CASSLVGEGPYEQYF	TGTGCCAGCAGCTTAGTGGGGGAGGGACCCTACGAGCAGTACTTC
TRBV11-2	TRBJ1-3	-	-	CASSLSQDPYSGNTIYF	TGTGCCAGCAGTTTATCCCAGGACCCTTACTCTGGAAACACCATATATTTT
TRBV12-3/TRBV12-4	TRBJ1-6	-	once	CASSLSPNPYNSPLHF	TGTGCCAGCAGTTTGAGTCCTAACCCTTATAATTCACCCCTCCACTTT
TRBV28	TRBJ2-7	TRBD1	few	CASSSSDRVGNEQYF	TGTGCCAGCAGCTCCAGTGACAGGGTTGGGAACGAGCAGTACTTC
TRBV10-3	TRBJ2-5	TRBD1	few	CAIARQGAAETQYF	TGTGCCATCGCGAGGCAGGGGGCTGCGGAGACCCAGTACTTC
TRBV2	TRBJ1-5	-	-	CASSVKGTGNQPQHF	TGTGCCAGCAGTGTAAAGGGGACGGGCAATCAGCCCCAGCATTTT
TRBV29-1	TRBJ1-6	TRBD1	few	CSVEGTGGNSPLHF	TGCAGCGTTGAAGGGACAGGGGGTAATTCACCCCTCCACTTT
TRBV5-1	TRBJ2-7	-	-	CASSGEVTYF	TGCGCCAGCAGCGGAGAGGTGACGTACTTC
TRBV20-1	TRBJ1-4	-	-	CSARALPLTGFATNEKLFF	TGCAGTGCTAGAGCCCTCCCCCTGACGGGGTTCGCAACTAATGAAAAACTGTTTTTT
TRBV11-1	TRBJ2-7	-	-	CATKAGVGSRPLEQYF	TGTGCCACCAAAGCTGGGGTAGGGAGTCGTCCCCTCGAGCAGTACTTC
TRBV18	TRBJ1-1	-	-	CASSPRQLNTEAFF	TGTGCCAGCTCACCAAGACAGCTAAACACTGAAGCTTTCTTT
TRBV5-6	TRBJ1-5	TRBD1	few	CASSVGSTGVGPQHF	TGTGCCAGCAGCGTCGGCTCGACAGGGGTAGGTCCCCAGCATTTT
TRBV2	TRBJ1-3	TRBD1	-	CASSATGGLAPGNTIYF	TGTGCCAGCAGTGCAACAGGGGGTCTGGCTCCTGGAAACACCATATATTTT
TRBV15	TRBJ1-5	-	few	CATSNRVSNQPQHF	TGTGCCACCAGCAATAGGGTCAGCAATCAGCCCCAGCATTTT
TRBV12-3/TRBV12-4	TRBJ2-7	TRBD2	-	CASSHSGRFYEQYF	TGTGCCAGCAGTCATAGCGGGAGGTTCTACGAGCAGTACTTC
TRBV10-2	TRBJ2-5	TRBD1	many	CASRRQGAETQYF	TGCGCCAGCAGGAGACAGGGGGCAGAGACCCAGTACTTC
TRBV10-3	TRBJ2-5	TRBD2	-	CAISEDSGVVQETQYF	TGTGCCATCAGTGAGGACAGCGGGGTAGTCCAAGAGACCCAGTACTTC
TRBV15	TRBJ2-6	TRBD2	once	CATSSPTSSGRFSGANVLTF	TGTGCCACCAGCAGCCCAACCTCTAGCGGGAGGTTCTCTGGGGCCAACGTCCTGACTTTC
TRBV15	TRBJ1-4	TRBD1	-	CATRLPGQGEKLFF	TGTGCCACCAGATTACCGGGACAGGGGGAAAAACTGTTTTTT
TRBV7-9	TRBJ2-2	-	many	CASSRQLGELFF	TGTGCCAGCAGCAGACAGCTGGGGGAGCTGTTTTTT
TRBV10-3	TRBJ2-7	-	-	CAINDGRTYEQYF	TGTGCCATCAATGACGGGAGAACGTACGAGCAGTACTTC
TRBV7-9	TRBJ1-1	-	few	CASRHIQRQNTEAFF	TGTGCCAGCAGGCATATACAGAGACAGAACACTGAAGCTTTCTTT
TRBV2	TRBJ2-6	-	-	CASSSDSITEAF	TGTGCCAGCAGCTCGGACAGCATTACTGAAGCTTTC